The 23 T cell receptor beta chains below all came from one sample that was sequenced in a study of regulatory T cells in long-lasting Graves disease (dated by TCRdb to about 2021). The time point label, read with the paper, signifies: newly diagnosed GD, antithyroid drugs for less than 3 months. For both TCR sequencing and RNA sequencing, RNA was extracted from PBMCs in TRIzol. Libraries came from multiplex PCR. Sequencing took place on an Illumina HiSeq 4000. TCR beta libraries were built with iRepertoire HTBI primers and Arm-PCR amplification of CDR3 regions. TCRdb handled the public reads itself, with Q25 trimming in fastp and clone calling in MiXCR, and kept productive beta chains. Every CDR3 protein is listed once, alongside the most common genes and DNA of its rows. The sample contains approximately 540,000 distinct CDR3 sequences, around 13% of them found a single time. The top ten constitute approximately 9.6% of the sample.

The sample was also linked to a second study, of T cells in Graves' hyperthyroidism and ophthalmopathy.

The sequencing here drew on peripheral blood mononuclear cells (PBMCs), taken at new diagnosis, from a patient treated with antithyroid drugs. The receptors were gathered from a woman aged 30 to 39 with Graves disease. Donor details come from another sample of the same person, matched by shared clones.

This chain links TRBV19 with TRBJ2-1; no reliable D call. CDR1 LNHDA and CDR2 SQIVND come from the germline V gene (reference sequence). The CDR3 consists of 15 residues. Trimming took 3 bases from V and 7 from J, leaving 16 bases between them. As DNA, the CDR3 is TGTGCCAGTAGTATCTACGCCGACCCAGCTAATGAGCAGTTCTTC. This sequence encodes CASSIYADPANEQFF.

In the case of this clonotype: A read error may explain this, as a much larger clone is one base away. This chain uses TRBV5-1 with TRBJ2-5; no firm D call. The J call is uncertain, as TRBJ2-1 better fits the DNA end. The CDR3 runs to 14 residues. CDR1 and CDR2 (germline): SGHRS, YFSETQ. CDR3 nucleotide sequence: TGCACCAGCAGCTCCATGGTTCGGGACAATGAGCAGTTCTTC. Protein sequence: CTSSSMVRDNEQFF.

The table lists this clonotype with many counts. No conserved phenylalanine or tryptophan is present at the end of the CDR3, so a read error is the likely explanation. This sequence joins TRBV11-1 and TRBJ1-1; D unresolved. The ends were cut back, 4 bases at V and 1 base at J, with 7 bases in the middle. This CDR3 is 13 amino acids long. Germline V gene sequence: CDR1 SGHAT, CDR2 FQDESV (reference sequence). In DNA form, the CDR3 reads TGTGCCAGCAGCTGGGGTCGGAACACTGAAGCTTTCCTT. Protein: CASSWGRNTEAFL.

The table lists this clonotype with many counts. This chain uses TRBV18 with TRBJ1-1, with TRBD1 identical over 8 bases. Germline lookup yields CDR1 KGHSH and CDR2 LQKENI. The CDR3 contains 16 residues. The V gene end was trimmed by 2 bases and the J gene end by 4 bases; junction bases not matched to a gene: 9. The CDR3 is CASSPTTGTGSTEAFF. CDR3 coding DNA: TGTGCCAGCTCACCAACGACCGGGACAGGCTCCACTGAAGCTTTCTTT.

This clonotype has a count of ten or more. The rearrangement links TRBV14 to TRBJ1-1; D is unresolved. The CDR3 has 13 residues. Looked up from germline, CDR1 is SGHDN and CDR2 is FVKESK. V gave up 2 bases and J gave up 1 base, with 5 bases separating them. The CDR3 sequence is CASSQQQNTEAFF. DNA of the CDR3: TGTGCCAGCAGCCAACAACAGAACACTGAAGCTTTCTTT. Drawing the rest from reference TRBV14 and TRBJ1-1, the complete variable domain is EAGVTQFPSHSVIEKGQTVTLRCDPISGHDNLYWYRRVMGKEIKFLLHFVKESKQDESGMPNNRFLAERTGGTYSTLKVQPAELEDSGVYFCASSQQQNTEAFFGQGTRLTVV.

This clonotype was seen ten or more times. The genes are TRBV6-9 and TRBJ2-7; unclear D gene. The germline V gene encodes CDR1 MNHGY and CDR2 SVAAGI. There are 14 residues in the CDR3. V was shortened by 3 bases and J by 3 bases, with 12 bases between the two germline ends. Written as DNA, the CDR3 is TGTGCCAGCAGTTACCAAGCGTGGGACTACGAGCAGTACTTC. It is translated as CASSYQAWDYEQYF.

The chain recombines TRBV3-1 with TRBJ2-4; 10 nucleotides match TRBD2. Germline lookup yields CDR1 LGHDT and CDR2 YNNKEL (reference sequence). The CDR3 is 15 amino acids. J gave up 8 bases and V 2 bases, and 6 bases lay outside the gene matches. The CDR3 DNA reads TGTGCCAGCAGCCAACAAGCGGGAGGGCCCCACATTCAGTACTTC. Translating gives CASSQQAGGPHIQYF.

This clonotype was seen ten or more times. The J gene is TRBJ2-7, the V gene TRBV2, with 7 bases identical to TRBD2. The CDR3 consists of 17 residues. Trimming removed 4 bases from V and 5 bases from J; junction bases left unmatched: 17. Germline values: CDR1 SNHLY, CDR2 FYNNEI. The CDR3 reads CASSVGSAWEGTNEQYF. Written as DNA, the CDR3 is TGTGCCAGCAGTGTTGGATCAGCGTGGGAGGGAACAAACGAGCAGTACTTC.

There are many counts of this clonotype. The rearrangement links TRBV12-3 or TRBV12-4 to TRBJ1-2; 8 bases map to TRBD1. This CDR3 contains 13 residues. V shed 4 bases, J shed 7 bases, and the junction held 5 bases outside the gene matches. Here the CDR3 reads CASSWTGYPGYTF. CDR3 coding DNA: TGTGCCAGCAGTTGGACAGGGTACCCTGGCTACACCTTC.

The chain recombines TRBV19 with TRBJ2-2, with 10 bases lining up with TRBD2. Trimming cost V 5 bases and J 4 bases; bases outside gene matches: 7. The CDR3 is 16 amino acids. Germline V gene lookup returns CDR1 LNHDA and CDR2 SQIVND (reference sequence). The CDR3: CASSSFSGRTTGELFF. Here the CDR3 DNA reads TGTGCCAGTAGTTCCTTTAGCGGGAGGACCACCGGGGAGCTGTTTTTT.

About this clonotype: This may come from a read error, since a much larger clone is one base off. The V gene is TRBV5-1, the J gene TRBJ2-1; D tentatively fits TRBD1 or TRBD2 (5 bases each). Deletions cut 4 bases from V and 2 bases from J, with 10 bases between. The CDR3 has 14 amino acids. Looked up from germline, CDR1 is SGHRS and CDR2 is YFSETQ. Here the CDR3 DNA reads TGCGCCAGCAGCGTACCGGGGCCCTACAATGAGCAGTTCTTC. This gives the protein CASSVPGPYNEQFF.

The V and J genes are TRBV19 and TRBJ2-3; 9 nucleotides agree with TRBD1. Germline V lookup: CDR1 LNHDA, CDR2 SQIVND (reference sequence). With V trimmed by 5 bases and J by 2 bases, 8 bases remained unmatched. The CDR3 is made up of 16 amino acids. The DNA of the CDR3 is TGTGCCAGTAGTCCCCGGACAGGGGCCCCCACAGATACGCAGTATTTT. Protein product: CASSPRTGAPTDTQYF. The whole variable domain, remainder taken from reference TRBV19 and TRBJ2-3, is DGGITQSPKYLFRKEGQNVTLSCEQNLNHDAMYWYRQDPGQGLRLIYYSQIVNDFQKGDIAEGYSVSREKKESFPLTVTSAQKNPTAFYLCASSPRTGAPTDTQYFGPGTRLTVL.

To note about this clonotype: A read error may be the cause here, since a much bigger clone is one base away. V gene TRBV20-1 combines with J gene TRBJ2-3, with TRBD1 matching 8 bases. CDR1 is DFQATT, CDR2 SNEGSKA, per germline (reference sequence). There are 15 residues in the CDR3. The CDR3 sequence: CSAPRQGSVSDTQDF. CDR3 DNA: TGCAGTGCCCCACGACAGGGGTCGGTCTCGGATACGCAGGATTTT.

This clonotype was observed many times. V and J are TRBV12-3 or TRBV12-4 and TRBJ1-1; no definite D call. The CDR3 consists of 12 residues. V lost 2 bases and J lost 8, with 9 bases in between. The CDR3 DNA is TGTGCCAGCAGTTTACAAGCCGGAGAAGCTTTCTTT. This gives the protein CASSLQAGEAFF.

This clonotype was seen only a few times. The chain carries TRBV7-3 and TRBJ1-1; perhaps TRBD1 as D (6 bases). The V and J ends lost 1 base and 4 bases respectively, with 13 bases between them. This CDR3 has 15 residues. Per germline, CDR1 SGHTA and CDR2 FQGTGA. The DNA of the CDR3 is TGTGCCAGCAGCTTAAGTCCCAACAGGGCCACTGAAGCTTTCTTT. It is translated as CASSLSPNRATEAFF.

This clonotype was observed many times. The chain uses TRBV7-9 and TRBJ2-3; possible D gene TRBD2, 5 bases. The CDR3 is 15 amino acids. Trimming left V 1 base short and J 3 bases short, with 11 bases between. Looked up from germline, CDR1 is SEHNR and CDR2 is FQNEAQ (reference sequence). CDR3 residues: CASSLVGGSTDTQYF. The CDR3 nucleotides read TGTGCCAGCAGCTTAGTAGGTGGGAGTACAGATACGCAGTATTTT.

This clonotype was seen many times. The chain is built from TRBV7-2 and TRBJ2-3, with TRBD2 as a possible D gene (6 bases). This CDR3 comprises 14 residues. V lost 0 bases and J 3 bases, leaving 7 bases between the germline ends. Germline assignment: CDR1 SGHTA and CDR2 FQGNSA. The CDR3 DNA follows: TGTGCCAGCAGCTTAGCACGGGAGACAGATACGCAGTATTTT. This encodes CASSLARETDTQYF.

At least ten counts were recorded for this clonotype. The CDR3 DNA reads TGTGCCACCAGCAGAGATGGTACGGGACCCAAGAATGAGCAGTTCTTC. It codes for CATSRDGTGPKNEQFF. The chain joins TRBV15 to TRBJ2-1; either TRBD1 or TRBD2 may supply D (5 bases each). The CDR3 is made up of 16 amino acids. Germline assignment: CDR1 LNHNV and CDR2 YYDKDF (reference sequence). V gave up 0 bases and J gave up 7 bases, with 16 bases separating them.

This clonotype appeared many times. The J gene is TRBJ2-5, the V gene TRBV24-1, with D maybe TRBD2 (6 bases). Germline V lookup: CDR1 KGHDR, CDR2 SFDVKD. The CDR3 has 15 amino acids. Trimming took 6 bases from V and 2 from J, leaving 15 bases between them. This chain's CDR3 is CATSFRRGRQETQYF. CDR3 sequence (DNA): TGTGCCACCAGTTTCCGCCGGGGGAGGCAAGAGACCCAGTACTTC.

This clonotype was observed at least ten times. The V call is TRBV12-3 or TRBV12-4, the J call TRBJ1-5; D is perhaps TRBD1 (5 bases). The V and J ends lost 6 bases and 6 bases respectively, with 12 bases between them. This CDR3 region has 13 residues. CDR3 region: CASSLQVTQPQHF. Here the CDR3 DNA reads TGTGCCAGCAGCCTACAGGTTACTCAGCCCCAGCATTTT.

This chain uses TRBV12-3 or TRBV12-4 with TRBJ2-4; D remains ambiguous. V was pared by 9 bases and J by 2 bases, with 14 bases between. The CDR3 loop spans 14 amino acids. The CDR3 sequence is CASTPGGTKNIQYF. In nucleotides, the CDR3 is TGTGCCAGTACCCCTGGTGGGACCAAAAACATTCAGTACTTC.

This clonotype was recorded at least ten times. The V and J genes are TRBV12-3 or TRBV12-4 and TRBJ1-1; perhaps TRBD1 as D (6 bases). This CDR3 contains 13 residues. V gave up 8 bases and J gave up 2 bases, with 12 bases separating them. The CDR3 DNA reads TGTGCCAGCCGTTGGGGGCGAAACACTGAAGCTTTCTTT. Its protein product is CASRWGRNTEAFF.

Many counts were recorded for this clonotype. The chain uses TRBV24-1 and TRBJ2-5, with D possibly matching TRBD2 (5 bases). There are 16 residues in the CDR3. V was shortened by 3 bases and J by 4 bases, with 17 bases between the two germline ends. Looked up from germline, CDR1 is KGHDR and CDR2 is SFDVKD. The CDR3 DNA reads as TGTGCCACCAGTGATCCCGGGATCCAAGGAGGAGAGACCCAGTACTTC. It encodes CATSDPGIQGGETQYF.